Each of the 16 T cell receptor beta chains below was sequenced from the same sample in a study of T cell clonotyping in hematopoietic cell transplantation. TCRdb keeps only in-frame clones here, not all; method: immunoSEQ multiplex PCR. The data contain around 12,000 clones, roughly 90% of them singletons. The sample comprised peripheral blood mononuclear cells. The receptors shown here come from a woman in her 50s in good health. Some clones in this sample may be carry-over from other donors' samples.

This clone was detected only once. The chain recombines TRBV27 with TRBJ1-5; possibly TRBD1 for D (6 bases). V was shortened by 3 bases and J by 3 bases, with 12 bases between the two germline ends. This CDR3 spans 15 amino acids. Germline V gene data show CDR1 as MNHEY and CDR2 as SMNVEV (reference sequence). The CDR3 sequence is CASSFTGWNNQPQHF. The CDR3 DNA follows: TGTGCCAGCAGTTTCACAGGGTGGAACAATCAGCCCCAGCATTTT.

V usage is TRBV6-6 and J usage is TRBJ1-2; TRBD1 is a possible D gene (5 bases). The CDR3 runs 14 residues. With 5 bases removed from V and 4 bases from J, the gap between germline ends came to 14 bases. Germline V CDR1 and CDR2: MNHNY, SVGAGI (reference sequence). CDR3 protein: CASSPPQGGYGYTF. CDR3 coding DNA: TGTGCCAGCAGTCCCCCCCAGGGTGGCTATGGCTACACCTTC.

This clone has just one count. The J gene is TRBJ1-1, the V gene TRBV4-3; no definite D call. V shed 0 bases and J shed 1 base, with 3 bases lying between them. This CDR3 is built from 13 residues. Germline V lookup: CDR1 LGHNA, CDR2 YSLEER. The chain's CDR3 is CASSQDGNTEAFF. DNA for the CDR3: TGCGCCAGCAGCCAAGATGGGAACACTGAAGCTTTCTTT.

The chain is built from TRBV7-8 and TRBJ1-1; D not certain. CDR1 is SGHVS, CDR2 FQNEAQ, per germline. The CDR3 runs to 17 residues. V gave up 0 bases and J gave up 3 bases, with 17 bases separating them. CDR3 amino acids: CASSLASSSFVDTEAFF. In DNA form, the CDR3 reads TGTGCCAGCAGCTTAGCGTCCTCATCTTTTGTGGACACTGAAGCTTTCTTT.

The chain recombines TRBV9 with TRBJ1-3; D not resolved. Between the trimmed V and J ends, which lost 0 bases and 0 bases, there was a span of 10 bases. The CDR3 runs to 16 residues. CDR1 and CDR2 (germline): SGDLS, YYNGEE. As DNA, the CDR3 is TGTGCCAGCAGCGTAGTGGCAGGCCACTCTGGAAACACCATATATTTT. Translating it yields CASSVVAGHSGNTIYF.

The CDR3, as DNA: TGTGCCAGCAGCCTACAGGGTGTGAAGGGCTATGGCTACACCTTC. It specifies CASSLQGVKGYGYTF. The J gene is TRBJ1-2, the V gene TRBV6-6, with D perhaps TRBD1 (6 bases). V was cut by 6 bases and J by 4 bases, with 18 bases left in between. CDR3 length equals 15 residues. Germline V gene sequence: CDR1 MNHNY, CDR2 SVGAGI (reference sequence).

The chain couples TRBV29-1 to TRBJ1-1; D is unresolved. The germline CDR1 and CDR2 sequences are SQVTM and ANQGSEA. V was pared by 7 bases and J by 3 bases, with 15 bases between. CDR3 length equals 13 residues. In DNA, the CDR3 is TGCAGCGGGGCGGTCCAGCGAGACACTGAAGCTTTCTTT. The encoded protein is CSGAVQRDTEAFF.

This chain links TRBV4-2 with TRBJ2-7, with 10 bases fitting TRBD1. The CDR3 is 19 residues long. The ends lost 1 base at V and 0 bases at J; junction bases unmatched: 12. Germline CDR1 reads LGHNA; CDR2 reads YNFKEQ. The CDR3 region is CASSQAIGPGQGSSYEQYF. CDR3 sequence (DNA): TGTGCCAGCAGCCAAGCTATAGGGCCGGGACAGGGGAGCTCCTACGAGCAGTACTTC.

This chain uses TRBV6-6 with TRBJ1-2, with a tentative D call TRBD1 (5 bases). The CDR3 runs 13 residues. V was trimmed by 6 bases and J by 6 bases, leaving 14 bases between them. Germline assignment: CDR1 MNHNY and CDR2 SVGAGI (reference sequence). This chain's CDR3 is CASRQSRRDGYTF. The CDR3 DNA sequence: TGTGCCAGCAGACAATCTCGCAGGGATGGCTACACCTTC.

V usage is TRBV7-9 and J usage is TRBJ1-5; TRBD1 matches at 7 bases. CDR3 length: 16 amino acids. Germline CDR1 reads SEHNR; CDR2 reads FQNEAQ (reference sequence). Trimming removed 1 base from V and 6 bases from J; junction bases left unmatched: 9. CDR3 sequence reads: CASSLEGGTEFQPQHF. CDR3 nucleotides: TGTGCCAGCAGCTTAGAGGGAGGGACAGAATTTCAGCCCCAGCATTTT.

The chain is built from TRBV7-2 and TRBJ2-4, with unresolved D. The germline CDR1 and CDR2 sequences are SGHTA and FQGNSA. Trimming took off 1 base at V and 2 bases at J, with 12 bases between the two ends. CDR3 length: 16 amino acids. This chain's CDR3 is CASSLEADSTKNIQYF. The CDR3 region has the DNA TGTGCCAGCAGCTTAGAAGCCGACTCTACCAAAAACATTCAGTACTTC.

The J gene is TRBJ2-3, the V gene TRBV4-1, with 8 nucleotides matching TRBD2. The germline CDR1 and CDR2 sequences are MGHRA and YSYEKL. The junction had 16 bases not matched to a gene; V was cut back by 3 bases and J by 14 bases. The CDR3 is 15 amino acids. The CDR3 DNA sequence: TGCGCCAGCAGCCAGACCAGAGACGGGGGGGCGCGTAGGTATTTT. It codes for CASSQTRDGGARRYF.

The J gene is TRBJ2-5, the V gene TRBV7-7, with D uncertain. The CDR3 has 15 residues. The V and J ends lost 1 base and 0 bases respectively, with 9 bases between them. Germline assignment: CDR1 SSHAT and CDR2 FNYEAQ (reference sequence). This CDR3 is CASSLGRVYQETQYF. The CDR3 nucleotides are TGTGCCAGCAGCTTAGGTCGGGTGTACCAAGAGACCCAGTACTTC.

This rearrangement joins TRBV7-2 to TRBJ1-6; D possibly corresponds to TRBD1 (5 bases). Germline V gene sequence: CDR1 SGHTA, CDR2 FQGNSA. V was cut by 5 bases and J by 10 bases, with 18 bases left in between. The CDR3 is 15 residues long. This chain's CDR3 is CASSPLTGAGSPLHF. Written as DNA, the CDR3 is TGTGCCAGCAGCCCTTTAACTGGGGCCGGATCACCCCTCCACTTT.

The V gene is TRBV5-4, the J gene TRBJ2-7, with 10 bases that match TRBD2. The trim removed 0 bases at V and 4 bases at J, leaving 4 bases unmatched. The length of the CDR3 is 15 residues. Germline loops: CDR1 SGHNT, CDR2 YYREEE (reference sequence). The CDR3 loop is CASSLGLAGVYEQYF. CDR3 nucleotide sequence: TGTGCCAGCAGCTTGGGGCTAGCGGGGGTATACGAGCAGTACTTC.

The chain joins TRBV5-4 to TRBJ2-6; D ambiguous. The V end lost 0 bases, the J end lost 3 bases, and 7 bases lay between the germline ends. The CDR3 is 15 residues long. Per the germline V gene, CDR1 is SGHNT and CDR2 is YYREEE (reference sequence). The CDR3 DNA follows: TGTGCCAGCAGCTTGGAGCTCCTTGGGGCCAACGTCCTGACTTTC. Translation gives CASSLELLGANVLTF.